This passage covers 16 T cell receptor beta chains from one sample sequenced in a study of Ad26.COV2.S vaccination and SARS-CoV-2 variants. Measured with immunoSEQ multiplex PCR; TCRdb has only the in-frame clones, and not every one. The sample has around 300,000 clones; about 88% are singletons. The treatment: some 19 received Ad26.COV2.S at low or high dose, single or two shots; several received placebo; per-sample allocation not given. Sample collection was performed on day 63 after the first vaccine or placebo injection. The sample in question was peripheral blood, obtained in a trial of Ad26.COV2.S vaccine versus placebo. These receptors were collected from a person between 18 and 60 years old who received the Ad26.COV2.S COVID-19 vaccine or a placebo.

This clone was observed a single time. The DNA of the CDR3 is TGCGCCAGCAGCTTGGCCGGTACCCGTACAACTAATGAAAAACTGTTTTTT. Translated, it gives CASSLAGTRTTNEKLFF. The chain employs TRBV5-1 and TRBJ1-4; D uncertain. Trimming shortened V by 0 bases and J by 0 bases, and 12 bases separated the two germline ends. Germline assignment: CDR1 SGHRS and CDR2 YFSETQ. The CDR3 is 17 residues long. The variable domain in full, with the rest retrieved from reference TRBV5-1 and TRBJ1-4, is KAGVTQTPRYLIKTRGQQVTLSCSPISGHRSVSWYQQTPGQGLQFLFEYFSETQRNKGNFPGRFSGRQFSNSRSEMNVSTLELGDSALYLCASSLAGTRTTNEKLFFGSGTQLSVL.

The chain couples TRBV6-6 to TRBJ1-1; D is unclear. Trimming took off 5 bases at V and 1 base at J, with 11 bases between the two ends. The CDR3 spans 14 residues. Germline CDR1 and CDR2: MNHNY and SVGAGI (reference sequence). The CDR3 loop is CASSKGGPNTEAFF. CDR3 sequence (DNA): TGTGCCAGCAGTAAGGGAGGGCCGAACACTGAAGCTTTCTTT.

This clone has a handful of counts. V usage is TRBV19 and J usage is TRBJ1-5, with 8 bases matching TRBD1. The CDR3 totals 18 residues. Germline V gene data show CDR1 as LNHDA and CDR2 as SQIVND (reference sequence). V lost 5 bases and J lost 0; bases outside the gene matches: 12. The CDR3 nucleotides are TGTGCCAGTAGTCCATCTTCTCCGGGACAGGCTAGCAATCAGCCCCAGCATTTT. Translation gives CASSPSSPGQASNQPQHF.

The V gene is TRBV9, the J gene TRBJ2-7; D might be TRBD1 or TRBD2, each matching 5 bases. The CDR3 covers 15 residues. The germline V gene encodes CDR1 SGDLS and CDR2 YYNGEE. The V gene lost 0 bases and the J gene lost 0 bases, with 10 bases spanning the gap. Written as DNA, the CDR3 is TGTGCCAGCAGCGTAGCTTGGGGGACCTCCTACGAGCAGTACTTC. Protein: CASSVAWGTSYEQYF.

This chain connects TRBV9 to TRBJ2-1; 14 positions match TRBD2. The CDR3 contains 14 residues. V trimming: 3 bases; J trimming: 10 bases; junction bases outside the gene matches: 3. CDR1 is SGDLS and CDR2 is YYNGEE in the germline V gene. CDR3 DNA sequence: TGTGCCAGCAGCGGACTAGCGGGAGGGAGCGAGCAGTTCTTC. Encoded protein: CASSGLAGGSEQFF.

The chain employs TRBV19 and TRBJ2-1, with a weak D call TRBD1 (6 bases). Germline V gives CDR1 LNHDA, CDR2 SQIVND (reference sequence). V shed 3 bases and J shed 0 bases, with 18 bases lying between them. The CDR3 spans 18 residues. In DNA, the CDR3 is TGTGCCAGTAGTATTCGATGGTACGGACAGAGCTCCTACAATGAGCAGTTCTTC. Amino acid sequence: CASSIRWYGQSSYNEQFF.

In DNA, the CDR3 is TGTGCCACATCGGGAGGGGAGTCATACTATGGCTACACCTTC. Translated: CATSGGESYYGYTF. V usage is TRBV7-2 and J usage is TRBJ1-2, with a weak D call TRBD1 (5 bases). The CDR3 sequence is 14 residues long. The germline CDR1 and CDR2 sequences are SGHTA and FQGNSA. Trimming took 10 bases from V and 3 from J, leaving 18 bases between them.

The genes are TRBV4-3 and TRBJ1-6, with 10 bases lining up with TRBD1. This CDR3 is built from 19 residues. Germline V lookup: CDR1 LGHNA, CDR2 YSLEER. The J segment lost 3 bases and the V segment lost 1 base, leaving 9 bases of the junction unmatched. This CDR3 reads CASSQGRTGGYYYNSPLHF. The CDR3 DNA reads TGCGCCAGCAGCCAAGGCCGGACAGGGGGTTACTACTATAATTCACCCCTCCACTTT.

This clone was seen a handful of times. The chain links TRBV2 to TRBJ1-2; D remains unclear. Looked up from germline, CDR1 is SNHLY and CDR2 is FYNNEI. Trimming left V 6 bases short and J 4 bases short, with 12 bases between. The CDR3 has 13 residues. Here the CDR3 DNA reads TGTGCCAGCAGCCTGTTTGTAGTCTATGGCTACACCTTC. Its translation: CASSLFVVYGYTF.

The chain has TRBV5-1 and TRBJ2-1; TRBD2 aligns across 8 bases. Germline CDR1 reads SGHRS; CDR2 reads YFSETQ. V lost 0 bases to trimming and J lost 5 bases; unmatched junction nucleotides: 7. CDR3 length equals 16 residues. This CDR3 is CASSLDIAGIHNEQFF. CDR3 sequence (DNA): TGCGCCAGCAGCTTGGACATAGCGGGGATCCACAATGAGCAGTTCTTC.

The chain joins TRBV6-6 to TRBJ1-1; 9 bases are a match to TRBD1. The CDR3 has 18 residues. V gave up 5 bases and J gave up 4 bases; unmatched junction bases: 17. Germline CDR1 and CDR2: MNHNY and SVGAGI (reference sequence). CDR3 coding DNA: TGTGCCAGCAGTGGATCGGGACAGGGACAGTTCGGAGGCACTGAAGCTTTCTTT. It yields the protein CASSGSGQGQFGGTEAFF.

The V and J genes are TRBV19 and TRBJ2-1, with D possibly being TRBD2 (6 bases). Germline loops: CDR1 LNHDA, CDR2 SQIVND (reference sequence). V was shortened by 2 bases and J by 3 bases, with 11 bases between the two germline ends. The CDR3 extends over 15 amino acids. CDR3 amino acids: CASSINGGDYNEQFF. In nucleotides, the CDR3 is TGTGCCAGTAGTATAAACGGGGGTGACTACAATGAGCAGTTCTTC.

This chain uses TRBV7-9 with TRBJ2-5, with D possibly matching TRBD1 (5 bases). Looked up from germline, CDR1 is SEHNR and CDR2 is FQNEAQ (reference sequence). This CDR3 contains 15 residues. The V gene lost 4 bases and the J gene lost 0 bases, with 12 bases spanning the gap. This CDR3 is CASSSPDRNQETQYF. CDR3 DNA sequence: TGTGCCAGCAGCTCGCCTGACAGAAACCAAGAGACCCAGTACTTC.

The CDR3 reads CASSKDQYRNTQYF. For the CDR3, the DNA is TGTGCCAGCAGCAAGGACCAGTACAGGAATACGCAGTATTTT. This chain joins TRBV7-9 and TRBJ2-3; weak D call: TRBD1 (5 bases). This CDR3 is built from 14 residues. The V gene's germline CDR1 is SEHNR and CDR2 FQNEAQ (reference sequence). Trimming left V 5 bases short and J 7 bases short, with 16 bases between.

The chain is built from TRBV19 and TRBJ1-1; D is undetermined. V was cut by 6 bases and J by 4 bases, with 9 bases left in between. The CDR3 is 12 residues long. Germline assignment: CDR1 LNHDA and CDR2 SQIVND (reference sequence). The CDR3 DNA reads as TGTGCCAGTAGCAGGTTAGGCACTGAAGCTTTCTTT. The encoded protein is CASSRLGTEAFF.

The gene calls are TRBV5-1 and TRBJ2-5, with TRBD2 matching 9 bases. V was clipped by 4 bases and J by 6 bases; unmatched bases: 10. The V gene's germline CDR1 is SGHRS and CDR2 YFSETQ. There are 15 residues in the CDR3. The CDR3 DNA sequence: TGCGCCAGCAGCGGCGCGGCGGGGGGGGCTCAGACCCAGTACTTC. Amino acids: CASSGAAGGAQTQYF.